This TCR beta chain was identified in a study of T cell repertoires in cytomegalovirus infection. Overall study context: Selection of CMV epitopes for the study included recently identified HLA-C-restricted and well-studied HLA-B-restricted ones.

In TCRdb, the reads were re-called with MiXCR into one record per CDR3 protein. This sample has approximately 310,000 distinct CDR3 sequences, with around 25% found just once. There are many counts of this clonotype. Its specificity is not known. The V gene's germline CDR1 is SGHTA and CDR2 FQGNSA. V was trimmed by 3 bases and J by 2 bases, leaving 16 bases between them. The length of the CDR3 is 16 residues. V gene TRBV7-2 combines with J gene TRBJ1-2, with D maybe TRBD1 (6 bases). The specimen was cultured PBMCs, collected from culture after CMV antigen stimulation. This TCR was sampled from a human donor in good health (CMV status not recorded). Some clones in this sample may be carry-over from other donors' samples. The CDR3, as DNA: TGTGCCAGCAGCTTCGGAGGGGGGACCGAAAACTATGGCTACACCTTC. Amino acid sequence: CASSFGGGTENYGYTF.